This passage covers 13 T cell receptor gamma chains from one sample sequenced in a study of gamma delta lymphoproliferative disorders and STAT genes. TCRdb re-processed the multiplex PCR reads via CATT. The repertoire consists of about 3,000 gamma-chain clones, with approximately 8.9% occurring once and the leading ten covering about 15%. Sequencing used genomic DNA taken from PBMCs of patients and controls. The sequenced sample consisted of blood. The receptors stem from a human donor in good health.

By share, this clone ranks as medium-sized. This rearrangement joins TRGV9 to TRGJ1 or TRGJ2. Assignment of the J gene here rests on matching the DNA to germline, because TCRdb gives none. Trimming cost V 1 base and J 9 bases; bases outside gene matches: 6. CDR1 and CDR2 from the germline V gene are GITISATS and ISYDGTV (reference sequence). The CDR3 loop spans 12 amino acids. CDR3 loop: CALWEVTLKKLF. The DNA of the CDR3 is TGTGCCTTGTGGGAGGTCACTCTTAAGAAACTCTTT.

By sample fraction, this clone is medium-sized. The chain uses TRGV9 and TRGJ1 or TRGJ2. The J gene, absent from TCRdb, was called here by matching the DNA to germline. V trimming: 2 bases; J trimming: 0 bases; junction bases outside the gene matches: 7. Germline CDR1 reads GITISATS; CDR2 reads ISYDGTV (reference sequence). The CDR3 is 15 residues long. The CDR3 sequence: CALWEAIPNYYKKLF. CDR3 in DNA: TGTGCCTTGTGGGAGGCTATTCCGAATTATTATAAGAAACTCTTT.

This clone is labeled medium-sized. V and J are TRGV3 and TRGJ1 or TRGJ2. TCRdb does not report a J gene; here it was assigned by matching the DNA to germline references. The germline gives CDR1 VTNTFY, CDR2 YDVSTARD (reference sequence). The CDR3 sequence is 14 residues long. The J segment lost 2 bases and the V segment lost 5 bases, leaving 9 bases of the junction unmatched. CDR3 DNA sequence: TGTGCCACCTGGGCCATTCCATATTATTATAAGAAACTCTTT. Amino acid sequence: CATWAIPYYYKKLF.

A note on this clone: The DNA is omitted, as the CDR3 cannot be located on it reliably, and the CDR3 follows TCRdb's listing. The V gene was identified as TRGV10, while no J gene was called. TRGV10 is filed as an ORF, its function uncertain. Including both end residues, the CDR3 is 14 amino acids long. CDR3 protein: CTTVLRGIKWFKIF.

By sample fraction, this clone is medium-sized (0.01 to 0.1%). V is TRGV4 and J is TRGJ1 or TRGJ2. Matching the DNA to germline supplied the J gene, which TCRdb does not give. J was trimmed by 3 bases and V by 5 bases; bases with no gene match: 7. The germline V gene encodes CDR1 EGSTGY and CDR2 YDSYTSSV. The CDR3 spans 13 residues. DNA of the CDR3: TGTGCCACCTGGGTCCCGAGTTATTATAAGAAACTCTTT. Translation gives CATWVPSYYKKLF.

This clone qualifies as medium-sized (0.01 to 0.1%). The chain recombines TRGV10 with TRGJP1. TCRdb does not report a J gene; here it was assigned by matching the DNA to germline references. TRGV10 is an open reading frame whose function is uncertain. V dropped 8 bases and J dropped 4; count of bases not matched to a gene: 5. This CDR3 comprises 13 residues. CDR3 bases: TGTGCTGCGTGGGATTTCACTGGTTGGTTCAAGATATTT. Its protein is CAAWDFTGWFKIF.

By proportion, this clone is medium-sized (0.01 to 0.1%). The same CDR3 also results from other DNA sequences found in this sample. The chain combines TRGV10 with TRGJ1 or TRGJ2. No J gene is reported in TCRdb; it was inferred here by comparing the DNA with germline. TRGV10 is recorded as an ORF, its role being uncertain. V trimming: 8 bases; J trimming: 0 bases; junction bases outside the gene matches: 2. The CDR3 runs to 12 residues. DNA of the CDR3: TGTGCTGCGTGGGTGAATTATTATAAGAAACTCTTT. Its translation is CAAWVNYYKKLF.

Within the sample, this clone is medium-sized. The chain carries TRGV4 and TRGJP1. The J gene, not given by TCRdb, was assigned here from a germline match of the nucleotide sequence. The CDR3 covers 16 residues. V lost 3 bases, J lost 0 bases, and 7 bases stayed unmatched. From germline, CDR1 is EGSTGY and CDR2 YDSYTSSV. The CDR3 here is CATWDSLHTTGWFKIF. The CDR3 DNA reads TGTGCCACCTGGGATTCCCTCCATACCACTGGTTGGTTCAAGATATTT.

This clone qualifies as medium-sized. This rearrangement joins TRGV8 to TRGJ1 or TRGJ2. TCRdb leaves out the J gene; it was filled in here by matching the DNA to germline. CDR1 VENAVY and CDR2 YDSYNSRV come from the germline V gene. The junction had 13 bases not matched to a gene; V was cut back by 9 bases and J by 8 bases. The CDR3 is 12 residues long. Here the CDR3 DNA reads TGTGCCACCCCCCGTGCCTCTAATAAGAAACTCTTT. Translated: CATPRASNKKLF.

By its share, this clone is medium-sized (0.01 to 0.1%). The chain links TRGV3 to TRGJP1. No J segment appears in TCRdb, so it was assigned here by matching the sequence to germline. The junction had 3 bases not matched to a gene; V was cut back by 0 bases and J by 5 bases. The germline V gene has CDR1 VTNTFY and CDR2 YDVSTARD (reference sequence). The CDR3 spans 14 residues. In DNA, the CDR3 is TGTGCCACCTGGGACAGGCCGACTGGTTGGTTCAAGATATTT. This codes for CATWDRPTGWFKIF.

The V gene is TRGV8, the J gene TRGJP1. The J gene was not available in TCRdb and was assigned here by matching the DNA to germline segments. Looked up from germline, CDR1 is VENAVY and CDR2 is YDSYNSRV. The CDR3 is made up of 18 amino acids. V lost 0 bases, J lost 13 bases, and 23 bases stayed unmatched. The chain's CDR3 is CATWDRPIEDDHWLFKIF. The CDR3 region has the DNA TGTGCCACCTGGGATAGGCCGATTGAAGATGACCACTGGTTGTTCAAGATATTT.

This clone was counted a few times. A much larger clone lies a single base off, so this may be a read error. The same CDR3 can be traced to other DNA sequences in this sample. V gene TRGV2 combines with J gene TRGJP1. TCRdb leaves out the J gene; it was filled in here by matching the DNA to germline. CDR1 is EGSNGY, CDR2 YDSYNSKV, per germline. The CDR3 totals 13 residues. The CDR3 region is CATWDGPGWFKIF. Here the CDR3 DNA reads TGTGCCACCTGGGACGGGCCTGGATGGTTCAAGATATTT.

In its sample, this clone is medium-sized (0.01 to 0.1%). The V and J genes are TRGV9 and TRGJP1. The J gene, left out of TCRdb, was set here by checking the DNA against germline. The CDR3 spans 13 residues. The V gene's germline CDR1 is GITISATS and CDR2 ISYDGTV (reference sequence). Losses at the gene ends were 0 bases for V and 8 bases for J; bases not matched to a gene: 3. CDR3 coding DNA: TGTGCCTTGTGGGAGGTGCAGGGTTGGTTCAAGATATTT. As protein: CALWEVQGWFKIF.